This T cell receptor (beta chain) was recovered during a study of blood T cell repertoires in COVID-19. With 6 bases clipped from V and 3 bases from J, the junction kept 11 bases outside the gene matches. The CDR3 has 16 amino acids. CDR1 is MDHEN and CDR2 is SYDVKM in the germline V gene. TCRdb's table, derived via immunoSEQ multiplex PCR, lists solely in-frame clones and lacks some. There are some 170,000 clones in the sample; around 83% occur only once, and 6.2% lies in the top ten. Cohort 3 recovery required two negative PCRs, clearance, or symptom resolution. The TCR originated in a man between 40 and 49 years old who had recovered from COVID-19. Material for sequencing was PBMCs or T cells enriched from blood (not recorded which). This sequence joins TRBV28 and TRBJ1-5, with 7 bases aligning to TRBD1. The CDR3 DNA reads TGTGCCAGCAGGTTTCAGGGGGGTTTCGTCAATCAGCCCCAGCATTTT. Amino acids: CASRFQGGFVNQPQHF.